The 24 T cell receptor beta chains below come from one sample, sequenced in a study of cytomegalovirus exposure and HLA in healthy donors. PCR used 60 Vbeta primers and 13 Jbeta primers. The table came from immunoSEQ multiplex PCR; TCRdb's copy has only in-frame clones and leaves some out. The sample holds about 97,000 clones, 65% to 85% seen once. The sample consisted of PBMCs. All receptors come from a woman between 35 and 50 years old in good health and CMV-seronegative.

The chain is built from TRBV19 and TRBJ1-2, with D tentatively TRBD1 (6 bases). The V end was cut by 3 bases, the J end by 8 bases, with 19 bases between. The CDR3 is 15 amino acids. Germline V gives CDR1 LNHDA, CDR2 SQIVND (reference sequence). The CDR3 DNA reads TGTGCCAGTAGTATCGGCTCGGGGGGCGCCGACGGCTACACCTTC. It translates to CASSIGSGGADGYTF.

V gene TRBV7-8 combines with J gene TRBJ1-1; 10 bases fit TRBD1. The length of the CDR3 is 13 residues. The V and J ends lost 4 bases and 5 bases, in that order; junction bases with no gene match: 1. Germline CDR1 and CDR2: SGHVS and FQNEAQ. This CDR3 is CASSWTGGTEAFF. The CDR3 DNA is TGTGCCAGCAGCTGGACAGGGGGTACTGAAGCTTTCTTT.

The rearrangement uses TRBV5-8 and TRBJ1-1, with 7 positions matching TRBD1. The CDR3 has 14 amino acids. The junction had 3 bases not matched to a gene; V was cut back by 4 bases and J by 0 bases. Germline V gene data show CDR1 as SGHTS and CDR2 as YDEGEE. The CDR3 coding sequence is TGTGCCAGCAGCCACAGGGGACTGAACACTGAAGCTTTCTTT. Its translation: CASSHRGLNTEAFF. The entire variable domain, with the rest obtained from reference TRBV5-8 and TRBJ1-1, is as follows: EAGVTQSPTHLIKTRGQQATLRCSPISGHTSVYWYQQALGLGLQFLLWYDEGEERNRGNFPPRFSGRQFPNYSSELNVNALELEDSALYLCASSHRGLNTEAFFGQGTRLTVV.

V usage is TRBV6-6 and J usage is TRBJ2-2; weak D call: TRBD2 (6 bases). Germline CDR1 MNHNY, CDR2 SVGAGI (reference sequence). This CDR3 is 13 amino acids long. Trimming took off 6 bases at V and 1 base at J, with 6 bases between the two ends. As DNA, the CDR3 is TGTGCCAGCAGAGCGGGGAACACCGGGGAGCTGTTTTTT. Protein: CASRAGNTGELFF.

This rearrangement joins TRBV6-5 to TRBJ1-2, with TRBD1 as a possible D gene (6 bases). V lost 10 bases to trimming and J lost 4 bases, with 19 bases between them. CDR1 is MNHEY and CDR2 is SVGAGI in the germline V gene. The CDR3 runs 14 residues. CDR3 protein: CATRALGQRYGYTF. The CDR3, as DNA: TGTGCCACGCGGGCCCTAGGACAGCGCTATGGCTACACCTTC.

The genes are TRBV19 and TRBJ2-2; TRBD1 matches 9 bases. CDR3 size: 17 residues. Germline lookup yields CDR1 LNHDA and CDR2 SQIVND (reference sequence). V lost 4 bases to trimming and J lost 5 bases; unmatched junction nucleotides: 11. In DNA, the CDR3 is TGTGCCAGTAGTACCGAACAGGGGGCGGGTCTGACCGGGGAGCTGTTTTTT. Translating gives CASSTEQGAGLTGELFF.

In this sample, this clone turned up a few times. The J gene is TRBJ2-1, the V gene TRBV19, with TRBD2 matching 8 bases. J gave up 13 bases and V 5 bases, and 13 bases lay outside the gene matches. The CDR3 totals 14 residues. The V gene's germline CDR1 is LNHDA and CDR2 SQIVND (reference sequence). The CDR3 here is CASSPRPGGVAQFF. CDR3 coding DNA: TGTGCCAGTAGTCCCCGGCCCGGGGGGGTTGCACAGTTCTTC. Filled out from reference TRBV19 and TRBJ2-1, the complete variable domain reads DGGITQSPKYLFRKEGQNVTLSCEQNLNHDAMYWYRQDPGQGLRLIYYSQIVNDFQKGDIAEGYSVSREKKESFPLTVTSAQKNPTAFYLCASSPRPGGVAQFFGPGTRLTVL.

This clone was picked up a small number of times. The chain recombines TRBV13 with TRBJ2-7; TRBD2 might be the D (5 bases). V gave up 6 bases and J gave up 7 bases, with 22 bases separating them. The CDR3 extends over 15 amino acids. Germline CDR1 is PRHDT and CDR2 is FYEKMQ (reference sequence). The CDR3 DNA sequence: TGTGCCAGCAGGGACCTGGCCCGGGATTCGGATGAGCAGTACTTC. Protein product: CASRDLARDSDEQYF.

The chain is built from TRBV7-8 and TRBJ2-7; D might be TRBD2 (6 bases). V dropped 8 bases and J dropped 1 base, with 15 bases sitting between them. The CDR3 is 14 residues long. Germline V gene data show CDR1 as SGHVS and CDR2 as FQNEAQ. In DNA form, the CDR3 reads TGTGCCAGCGGGCGGGGATGGGGTTCCTACGAGCAGTACTTC. It specifies CASGRGWGSYEQYF.

The rearrangement joins TRBV6-5 to TRBJ1-2, with TRBD1 identical over 9 bases. The CDR3 is 14 residues long. J gave up 7 bases and V 6 bases, and 9 bases lay outside the gene matches. Germline V gene lookup returns CDR1 MNHEY and CDR2 SVGAGI. The CDR3 DNA is TGTGCCAGCAGCCCAAACACAGGGGGCCCTGGCTACACCTTC. Its translation: CASSPNTGGPGYTF.

Note on this clone: This sample also contains other DNA sequences that code for the same CDR3. The chain has TRBV5-1 and TRBJ2-7, with D perhaps matching TRBD2 (5 bases). V was shortened by 0 bases and J by 2 bases, with 9 bases between the two germline ends. The CDR3 has 14 amino acids. Germline V gene lookup returns CDR1 SGHRS and CDR2 YFSETQ. The CDR3 region is CASSLGAGTYEQYF. The CDR3 nucleotides read TGCGCCAGCAGCTTGGGGGCGGGTACCTACGAGCAGTACTTC.

CDR3 sequence (DNA): TGTGCCAGCTCACTCGACCGGTGGCAGGGGGCGAAAGAGCAGTACTTC. Residues: CASSLDRWQGAKEQYF. The V gene is TRBV18, the J gene TRBJ2-5; 8 bases are shared with TRBD1. CDR3 length: 16 amino acids. After removal of 4 bases from V and 11 bases from J, the junction contained 18 bases not matched to a gene. Per the germline V gene, CDR1 is KGHSH and CDR2 is LQKENI.

This rearrangement joins TRBV6-4 to TRBJ1-1; possible D gene TRBD1, 6 bases. The CDR3 loop spans 14 amino acids. V was clipped by 11 bases and J by 1 base, with 17 bases between them. Germline V lookup: CDR1 MRHNA, CDR2 SNTAGT. The CDR3 nucleotides are TGTGCCCCCCCCCTACAGGGTACGAACACTGAAGCTTTCTTT. Encoded protein: CAPPLQGTNTEAFF.

The J gene is TRBJ2-1, the V gene TRBV20-1, with 7 bases identical to TRBD2. Germline V gives CDR1 DFQATT, CDR2 SNEGSKA (reference sequence). This CDR3 is 9 amino acids long. V was clipped by 3 bases and J by 14 bases; unmatched bases: 1. Written as DNA, the CDR3 is TGCAGTGCTAGGGGAGGGGAGTTCTTC. This sequence encodes CSARGGEFF.

As for this clone: At one end, the junction sequence differs from germline, possibly due to a read error. This sample includes further DNA sequences coding for the same CDR3. The rearrangement links TRBV6-1 to TRBJ1-5, with D tentatively TRBD1 (5 bases). CDR1 is MNHNS, CDR2 SASEGT, per germline. This CDR3 comprises 15 residues. The CDR3 sequence: CASSAVGGSNQPQHF. CDR3 sequence (DNA): TGTGCTAGCAGCGCCGTGGGGGGGAGCAATCAGCCCCAGCATTTT.

The chain couples TRBV2 to TRBJ1-2; no definite D call. CDR3 length: 13 amino acids. The ends were cut back, 5 bases at V and 1 base at J, with 8 bases in the middle. Germline V gene data show CDR1 as SNHLY and CDR2 as FYNNEI. The CDR3 DNA reads as TGTGCCAGCAGTTGGAGTCTTAACTATGGCTACACCTTC. It translates to CASSWSLNYGYTF.

The J gene is TRBJ2-5, the V gene TRBV30; the D is unclear. V lost 6 bases, J lost 0 bases, and 11 bases lay in between. Germline V gene data show CDR1 as GTSNPN and CDR2 as SVGIG (reference sequence). There are 13 residues in the CDR3. The CDR3 DNA sequence: TGTGCCTGCCTTGATGAGTACCAAGAGACCCAGTACTTC. It translates to CACLDEYQETQYF.

In its sample, this clone was seen a few times. The rearrangement links TRBV30 to TRBJ2-5, with 16 bases identical to TRBD2. Per the germline V gene, CDR1 is GTSNPN and CDR2 is SVGIG (reference sequence). After removal of 4 bases from V and 5 bases from J, the junction contained 10 bases not matched to a gene. The length of the CDR3 is 17 residues. The CDR3 protein is CAWTFGTSGGAGETQYF. CDR3 nucleotide sequence: TGTGCCTGGACCTTCGGGACTAGCGGGGGGGCGGGTGAGACCCAGTACTTC.

There are a few counts of this clone. The rearrangement joins TRBV6-5 to TRBJ2-5; D may be TRBD1 (5 bases). Germline V gene sequence: CDR1 MNHEY, CDR2 SVGAGI. Trimming took off 10 bases at V and 4 bases at J, with 13 bases between the two ends. The CDR3 has 12 amino acids. The CDR3 DNA reads as TGTGCCACCTCAGGGCTTGGAGAGACCCAGTACTTC. It codes for CATSGLGETQYF.

CDR3 sequence reads: CASSLTEHRSSYNEQFF. CDR3 nucleotides: TGTGCCAGCAGCTTAACCGAGCACCGAAGCTCCTACAATGAGCAGTTCTTC. The V call is TRBV7-3, the J call TRBJ2-1; unclear D gene. This CDR3 comprises 17 residues. The V end was cut by 0 bases, the J end by 0 bases, with 12 bases between. Per the germline V gene, CDR1 is SGHTA and CDR2 is FQGTGA.

A single count supports this clone. The chain combines TRBV5-5 with TRBJ2-1; 9 bases are shared with TRBD2. This CDR3 region has 14 residues. Trimming at V came to 3 bases and at J to 7 bases, leaving 5 bases not matched to a gene. CDR1 and CDR2 (germline): SGHKS, YYEKEE (reference sequence). The CDR3 loop is CASSSGLATNEQFF. Here the CDR3 DNA reads TGTGCCAGCAGCTCCGGACTAGCGACGAATGAGCAGTTCTTC. Based on the CDR3 plus reference TRBV5-5 and TRBJ2-1, the full variable domain is DAGVTQSPTHLIKTRGQQVTLRCSPISGHKSVSWYQQVLGQGPQFIFQYYEKEERGRGNFPDRFSARQFPNYSSELNVNALLLGDSALYLCASSSGLATNEQFFGPGTRLTVL.

The sample holds one count of this clone. The rearrangement links TRBV4-2 to TRBJ2-3; TRBD2 matches 7 bases. Germline CDR1 LGHNA, CDR2 YNFKEQ. The CDR3 runs to 18 residues. V gave up 0 bases and J gave up 2 bases; unmatched junction bases: 11. The CDR3 here is CASSQEGDGGIDTDTQYF. For the CDR3, the DNA is TGTGCCAGCAGCCAAGAAGGGGACGGGGGGATCGACACAGATACGCAGTATTTT.

This clone was detected a few times. The chain has TRBV27 and TRBJ2-2; maybe TRBD2 (7 bases). This CDR3 comprises 16 residues. Germline CDR1 MNHEY, CDR2 SMNVEV (reference sequence). Trimming took 8 bases from V and 4 from J, leaving 20 bases between them. The CDR3 bases are TGTGCCAGCCGCTGGGGCGGGGGCGAGGGCACCGGGGAGCTGTTTTTT. It translates to CASRWGGGEGTGELFF.

This rearrangement joins TRBV4-2 to TRBJ2-5; 9 bases are shared with TRBD2. CDR3 length: 15 amino acids. The trim removed 8 bases at V and 3 bases at J, leaving 10 bases unmatched. Germline V lookup: CDR1 LGHNA, CDR2 YNFKEQ. The CDR3 sequence is CASQSTSGWKETQYF. The CDR3 nucleotides read TGTGCCAGCCAATCAACTAGCGGGTGGAAAGAGACCCAGTACTTC.